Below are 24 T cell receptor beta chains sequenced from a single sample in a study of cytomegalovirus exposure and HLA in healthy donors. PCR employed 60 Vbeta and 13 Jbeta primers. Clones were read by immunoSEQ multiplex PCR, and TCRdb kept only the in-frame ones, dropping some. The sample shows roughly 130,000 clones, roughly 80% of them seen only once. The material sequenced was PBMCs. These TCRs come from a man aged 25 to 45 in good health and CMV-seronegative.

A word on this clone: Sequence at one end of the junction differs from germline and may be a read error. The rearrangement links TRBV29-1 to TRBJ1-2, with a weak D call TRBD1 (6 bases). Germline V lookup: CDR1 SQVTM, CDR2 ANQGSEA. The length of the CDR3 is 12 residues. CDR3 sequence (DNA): TGCAGCGTTGACAAGGGGGTGGATGGCTACCCCTTC. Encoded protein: CSVDKGVDGYPF.

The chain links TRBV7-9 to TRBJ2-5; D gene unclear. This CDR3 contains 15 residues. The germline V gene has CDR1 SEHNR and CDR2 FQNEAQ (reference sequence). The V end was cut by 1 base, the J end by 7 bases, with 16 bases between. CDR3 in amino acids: CASSLVLGLRRTQYF. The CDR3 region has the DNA TGTGCCAGCAGCTTAGTTTTGGGCCTCCGGCGGACCCAGTACTTC.

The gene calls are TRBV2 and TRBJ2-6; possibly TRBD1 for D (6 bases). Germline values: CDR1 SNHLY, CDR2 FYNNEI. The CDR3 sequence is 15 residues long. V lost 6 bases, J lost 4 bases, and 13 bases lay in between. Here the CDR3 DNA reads TGTGCCAGCAGAAAAACAGGGACCGGGGCCAACGTCCTGACTTTC. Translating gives CASRKTGTGANVLTF.

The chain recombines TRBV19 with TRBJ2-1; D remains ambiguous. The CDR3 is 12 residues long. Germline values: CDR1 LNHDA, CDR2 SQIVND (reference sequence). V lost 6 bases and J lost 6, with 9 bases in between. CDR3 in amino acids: CASSPSGNEQFF. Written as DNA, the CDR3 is TGTGCCAGTAGCCCCAGTGGCAATGAGCAGTTCTTC.

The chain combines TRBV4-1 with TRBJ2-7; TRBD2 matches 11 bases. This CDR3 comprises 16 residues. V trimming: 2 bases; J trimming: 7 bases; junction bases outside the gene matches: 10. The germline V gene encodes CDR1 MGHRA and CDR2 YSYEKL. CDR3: CASSQYGLAGKLEQYF. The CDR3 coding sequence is TGCGCCAGCAGCCAATACGGACTAGCGGGTAAATTGGAGCAGTACTTC.

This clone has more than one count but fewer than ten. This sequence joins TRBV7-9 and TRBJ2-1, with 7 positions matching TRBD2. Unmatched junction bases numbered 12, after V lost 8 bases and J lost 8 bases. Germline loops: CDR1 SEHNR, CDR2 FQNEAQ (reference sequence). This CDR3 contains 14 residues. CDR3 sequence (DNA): TGTGCCAGCTCTCTAGCGGTAGGGATGGATGAGCAGTTCTTC. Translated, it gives CASSLAVGMDEQFF.

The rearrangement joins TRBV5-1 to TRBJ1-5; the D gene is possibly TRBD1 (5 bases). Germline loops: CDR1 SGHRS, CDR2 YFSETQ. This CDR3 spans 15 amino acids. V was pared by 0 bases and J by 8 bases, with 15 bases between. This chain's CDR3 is CASSLEGRAIEPQHF. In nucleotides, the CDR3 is TGCGCCAGCAGCTTGGAAGGCAGGGCTATAGAGCCCCAGCATTTT. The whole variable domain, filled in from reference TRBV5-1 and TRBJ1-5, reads KAGVTQTPRYLIKTRGQQVTLSCSPISGHRSVSWYQQTPGQGLQFLFEYFSETQRNKGNFPGRFSGRQFSNSRSEMNVSTLELGDSALYLCASSLEGRAIEPQHFGDGTRLSIL.

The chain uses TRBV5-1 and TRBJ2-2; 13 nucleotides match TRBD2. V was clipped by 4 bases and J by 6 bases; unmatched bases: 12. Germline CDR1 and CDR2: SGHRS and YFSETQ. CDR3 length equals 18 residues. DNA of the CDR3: TGCGCCAGCAGCGGCCTCCCAGTGACTAGCGGGAGGCCCGGGGAGCTGTTTTTT. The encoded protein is CASSGLPVTSGRPGELFF.

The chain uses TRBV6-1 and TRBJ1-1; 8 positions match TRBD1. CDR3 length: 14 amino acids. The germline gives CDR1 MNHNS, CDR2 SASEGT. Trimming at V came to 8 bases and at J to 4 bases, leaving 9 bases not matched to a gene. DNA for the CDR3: TGTGCCAGCGCCGACAGGGGAGTAGTCACTGAAGCTTTCTTT. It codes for CASADRGVVTEAFF.

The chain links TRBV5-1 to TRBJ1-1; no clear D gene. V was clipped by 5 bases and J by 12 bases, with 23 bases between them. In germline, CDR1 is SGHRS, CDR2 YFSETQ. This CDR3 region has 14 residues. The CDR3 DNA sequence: TGCGCCAGCAGTCAGGAGGGAGGGCCAGGAGCGCCTTTCTTT. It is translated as CASSQEGGPGAPFF.

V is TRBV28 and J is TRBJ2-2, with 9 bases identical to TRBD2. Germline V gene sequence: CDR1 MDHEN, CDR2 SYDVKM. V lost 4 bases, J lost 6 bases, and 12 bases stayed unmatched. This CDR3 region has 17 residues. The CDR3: CASSSVAGVGGAGELFF. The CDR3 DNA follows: TGTGCCAGCAGTTCTGTAGCGGGAGTAGGTGGTGCCGGGGAGCTGTTTTTT.

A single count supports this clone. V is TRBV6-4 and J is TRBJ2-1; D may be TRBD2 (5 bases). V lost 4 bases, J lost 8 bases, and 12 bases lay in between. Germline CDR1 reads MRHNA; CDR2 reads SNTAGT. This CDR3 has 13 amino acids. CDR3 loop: CASSGEGGHEQFF. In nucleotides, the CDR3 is TGTGCCAGCAGTGGGGAAGGAGGCCATGAGCAGTTCTTC.

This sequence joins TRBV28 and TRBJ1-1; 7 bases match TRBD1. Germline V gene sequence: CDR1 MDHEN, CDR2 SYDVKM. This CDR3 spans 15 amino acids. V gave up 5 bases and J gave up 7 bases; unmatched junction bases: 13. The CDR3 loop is CASSTTGASPREAFF. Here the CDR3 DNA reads TGTGCCAGCAGTACTACAGGGGCATCACCGCGTGAAGCTTTCTTT.

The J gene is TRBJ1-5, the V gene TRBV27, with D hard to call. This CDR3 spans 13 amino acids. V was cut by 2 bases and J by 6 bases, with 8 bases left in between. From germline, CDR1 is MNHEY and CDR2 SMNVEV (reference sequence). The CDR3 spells CASSLLQSQPQHF. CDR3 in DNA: TGTGCCAGCAGTTTACTACAGAGTCAGCCCCAGCATTTT.

The chain's CDR3 is CASSLERDGNEQFF. In DNA, the CDR3 is TGTGCCAGCAGTTTAGAGAGAGACGGGAATGAGCAGTTCTTC. J is TRBJ2-1 and V is TRBV2, with unresolved D. Germline V gene lookup returns CDR1 SNHLY and CDR2 FYNNEI. The V end was cut by 5 bases, the J end by 7 bases, with 15 bases between. CDR3 size: 14 residues.

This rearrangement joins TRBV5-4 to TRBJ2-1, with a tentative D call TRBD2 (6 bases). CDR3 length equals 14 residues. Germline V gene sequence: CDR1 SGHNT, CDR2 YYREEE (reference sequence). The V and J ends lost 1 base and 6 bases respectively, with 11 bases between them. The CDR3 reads CASSLRLASNEQFF. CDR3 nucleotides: TGTGCCAGCAGCTTGAGGCTAGCGAGCAATGAGCAGTTCTTC.

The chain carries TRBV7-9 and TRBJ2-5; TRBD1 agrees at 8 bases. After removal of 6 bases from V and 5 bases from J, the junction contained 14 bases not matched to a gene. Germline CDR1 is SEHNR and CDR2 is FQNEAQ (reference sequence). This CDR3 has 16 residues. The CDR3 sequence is CASSPGQDFGWETQYF. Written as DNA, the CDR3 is TGTGCCAGCAGTCCGGGACAGGACTTCGGGTGGGAGACCCAGTACTTC.

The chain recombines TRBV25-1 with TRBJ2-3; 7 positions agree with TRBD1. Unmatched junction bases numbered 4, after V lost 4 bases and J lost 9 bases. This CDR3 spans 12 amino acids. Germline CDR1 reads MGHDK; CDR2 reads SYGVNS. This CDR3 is CASSADRATQYF. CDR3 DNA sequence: TGTGCCAGCAGTGCAGACAGGGCAACGCAGTATTTT. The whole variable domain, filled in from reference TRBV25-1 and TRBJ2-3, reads EADIYQTPRYLVIGTGKKITLECSQTMGHDKMYWYQQDPGMELHLIHYSYGVNSTEKGDLSSESTVSRIRTEHFPLTLESARPSHTSQYLCASSADRATQYFGPGTRLTVL.

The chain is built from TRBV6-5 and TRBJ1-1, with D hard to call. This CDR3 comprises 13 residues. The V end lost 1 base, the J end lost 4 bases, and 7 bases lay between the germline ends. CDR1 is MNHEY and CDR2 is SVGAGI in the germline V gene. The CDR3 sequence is CASSYWPATEAFF. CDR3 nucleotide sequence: TGTGCCAGCAGTTACTGGCCTGCCACTGAAGCTTTCTTT.

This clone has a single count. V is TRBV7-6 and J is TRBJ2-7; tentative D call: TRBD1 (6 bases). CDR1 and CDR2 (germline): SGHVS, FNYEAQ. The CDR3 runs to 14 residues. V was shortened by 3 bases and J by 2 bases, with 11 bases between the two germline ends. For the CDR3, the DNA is TGTGCCAGCAGCTTGAGGCAGGGGCCCTACGAGCAGTACTTC. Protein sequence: CASSLRQGPYEQYF.

As DNA, the CDR3 is TGTGCCAGCAGTGGAAGGACTAGCGGAGCCTACGAGCAGTACTTC. Translated: CASSGRTSGAYEQYF. The chain employs TRBV27 and TRBJ2-7; 10 nucleotides line up with TRBD2. From germline, CDR1 is MNHEY and CDR2 SMNVEV (reference sequence). Losses at the gene ends were 5 bases for V and 2 bases for J; bases not matched to a gene: 6. The CDR3 sequence is 15 residues long.

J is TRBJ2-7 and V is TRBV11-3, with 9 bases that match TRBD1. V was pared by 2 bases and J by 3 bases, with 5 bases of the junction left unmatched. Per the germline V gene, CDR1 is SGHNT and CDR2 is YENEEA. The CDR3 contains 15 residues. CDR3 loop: CASSLMGQGVYEQYF. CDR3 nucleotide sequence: TGTGCCAGCAGCTTAATGGGACAGGGAGTCTACGAGCAGTACTTC.

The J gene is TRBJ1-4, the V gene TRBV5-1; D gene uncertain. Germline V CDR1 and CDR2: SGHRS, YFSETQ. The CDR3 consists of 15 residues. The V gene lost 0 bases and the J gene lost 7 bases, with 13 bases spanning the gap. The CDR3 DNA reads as TGCGCCAGCAGCTTGGCCGTAGGTAGCCGTGAAAAACTGTTTTTT. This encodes CASSLAVGSREKLFF.

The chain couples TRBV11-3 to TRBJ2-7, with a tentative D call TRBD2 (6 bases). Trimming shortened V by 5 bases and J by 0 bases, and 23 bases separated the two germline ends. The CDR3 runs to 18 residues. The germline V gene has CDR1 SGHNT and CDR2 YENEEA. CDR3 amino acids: CASSTRRLAEMSSYEQYF. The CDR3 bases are TGTGCCAGCAGCACCCGACGGTTAGCGGAAATGAGCTCCTACGAGCAGTACTTC.